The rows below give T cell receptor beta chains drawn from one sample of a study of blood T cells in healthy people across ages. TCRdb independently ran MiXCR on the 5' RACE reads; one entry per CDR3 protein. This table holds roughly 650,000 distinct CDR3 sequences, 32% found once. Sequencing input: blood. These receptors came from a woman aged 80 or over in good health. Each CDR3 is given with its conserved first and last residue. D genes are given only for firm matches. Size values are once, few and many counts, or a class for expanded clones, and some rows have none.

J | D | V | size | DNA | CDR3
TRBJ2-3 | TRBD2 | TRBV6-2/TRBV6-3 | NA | TGTGCCAGCAGTCGACTAGCGGAGAGGGATACGCAGTATTTT | CASSRLAERDTQYF
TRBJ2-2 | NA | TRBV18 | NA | TGTGCCAGCTCACGAGGGACGGCCGCGAGCAACACCGGGGAGCCGTTTTTT | CASSRGTAASNTGEPFF
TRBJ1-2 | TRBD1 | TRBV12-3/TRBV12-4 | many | TGTGCCAGCAGTCACGGGACAGGTACGATGGATGGCTACACCTTC | CASSHGTGTMDGYTF
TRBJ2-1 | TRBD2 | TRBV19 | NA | TGTGCCAGTAAACTAGCGGGGACTTACAATGAGCAGTTCTTC | CASKLAGTYNEQFF
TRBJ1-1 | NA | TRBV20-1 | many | TGCAGTGCTAAGGCTGGTGAGGGGCTGGGAACTGAAGCTTTCTTT | CSAKAGEGLGTEAFF
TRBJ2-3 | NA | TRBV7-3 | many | TGTGCCAGCAGCTTGATTGGTGTGGATACGCAGTATTTT | CASSLIGVDTQYF
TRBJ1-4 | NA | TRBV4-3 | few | TGCGCCAGCAGCCCACAACAGGGTACGGCTGAAAAACTGTTTTTT | CASSPQQGTAEKLFF
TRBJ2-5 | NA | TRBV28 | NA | TGTGCCAGCAGTTCACATCCCGGACTGGGGGAGACCCAGTACTTC | CASSSHPGLGETQYF
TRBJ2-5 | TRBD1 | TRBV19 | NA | TGTGCCAGTAGTATAGCGTCGGGACAGGGGAGGGAGACCCAGTACTTC | CASSIASGQGRETQYF
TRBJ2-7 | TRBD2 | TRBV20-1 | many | TGCAGTGCTAGACGCCTAGCGGGGGTGGGGGAGCAGTACTTC | CSARRLAGVGEQYF
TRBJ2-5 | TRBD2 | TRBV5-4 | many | TGTGCCGCCTCGACTAGCGGGGTTGGAGAGACCCAGTACTTC | CAASTSGVGETQYF
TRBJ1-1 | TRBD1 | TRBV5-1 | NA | TGCGCCAGCAGCGTCAGGGGGGGGAACACTGAAGCTTTCTTT | CASSVRGGNTEAFF
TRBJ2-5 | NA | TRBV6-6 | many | TGTGCCAGCAGTCAAGGGGACCTCTCTATTGGGGAGACCCAGTACTTC | CASSQGDLSIGETQYF
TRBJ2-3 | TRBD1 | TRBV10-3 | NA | TGTGCCATCGGGACAGTCACAGATACGCAGTATTTT | CAIGTVTDTQYF
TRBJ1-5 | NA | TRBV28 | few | TGTGCCAGCGCCGTGTATAGCAATCAGCCCCAGCATTTT | CASAVYSNQPQHF
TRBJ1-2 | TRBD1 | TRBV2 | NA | TGTGCCAGCAGTGAAGACAGGGGCAGAGATGGCTACACCTTC | CASSEDRGRDGYTF
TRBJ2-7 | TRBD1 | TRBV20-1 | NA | TGCAGTGCTAGAAAAGGGGACAGGGCAGCCTACGAGCAGTACTTC | CSARKGDRAAYEQYF
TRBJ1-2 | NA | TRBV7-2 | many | TGTGCCAGCAGCTTAGACCCTACCGGGTACCGCTCCCCCGCTAGTAGCTACACCTTC | CASSLDPTGYRSPASSYTF
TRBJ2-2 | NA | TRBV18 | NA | TGTGCCAGCTCACCAAGGGGGAGATTTACCGGGGAGCTGTTTTTT | CASSPRGRFTGELFF
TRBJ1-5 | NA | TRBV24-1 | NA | TGTGCCACCAGTACCAGTAATAGCAATCAGCCCCAGCATTTT | CATSTSNSNQPQHF
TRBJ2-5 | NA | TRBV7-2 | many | TGTGCCAGCAGCTTAGCTGCTGGCGGTGGAGAGACCCAGTACTTC | CASSLAAGGGETQYF
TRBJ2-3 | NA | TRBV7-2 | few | TGTGCCAGCAGCTGGAACCCCACAGATACGCAGTATTTT | CASSWNPTDTQYF